This is a list of T cell receptor beta chains from one sample in a study of blood T cell repertoires in COVID-19. Method: immunoSEQ multiplex PCR; TCRdb's copy keeps in-frame clones and lacks some. The table records nearly 90,000 clones, about 87% of them present only once. The sample was peripheral blood. The receptor source for this set is an elderly man with acute or convalescent COVID-19. Each CDR3 is given with its conserved first and last residue. A D gene is named only where the DNA matches it firmly. Not every row has a clone size; where given, it reads once, few, many or a size class.

clone size | J gene | D gene | V gene | CDR3 protein | CDR3 DNA
NA | TRBJ1-5 | NA | TRBV18 | CASSPGGNGNQPQHF | TGTGCCAGCTCACCTGGGGGGAACGGCAATCAGCCCCAGCATTTT
NA | TRBJ1-2 | TRBD1 | TRBV30 | CAWSGQGGYGYTF | TGTGCCTGGAGTGGACAGGGTGGCTATGGCTACACCTTC
NA | TRBJ1-3 | NA | TRBV6-2/TRBV6-3 | CASSYPTGSGNTIYF | TGTGCCAGCAGTTACCCTACAGGTTCTGGAAACACCATATATTTT
NA | TRBJ1-1 | NA | TRBV28 | CASSLGPETEAFF | TGTGCCAGCAGTTTAGGCCCAGAAACTGAAGCTTTCTTT
NA | TRBJ1-1 | TRBD1 | TRBV18 | CASSPRGQPTEAFF | TGTGCCAGCTCACCTCGGGGACAGCCCACTGAAGCTTTCTTT
once | TRBJ1-1 | NA | TRBV10-3 | CAISESGQGNTEAFF | TGTGCCATCAGTGAGTCGGGGCAGGGGAACACTGAAGCTTTCTTT
NA | TRBJ1-1 | NA | TRBV3-1/TRBV3-2 | CASSQVQGMNTEAFF | TGTGCCAGCAGCCAAGTTCAGGGGATGAACACTGAAGCTTTCTTT
NA | TRBJ2-2 | TRBD2 | TRBV5-1 | CASSGTSVTGELFF | TGCGCCAGCAGCGGGACTAGCGTCACCGGGGAGCTGTTTTTT
NA | TRBJ1-2 | TRBD1 | TRBV5-6 | CASSAEQGNYGYTF | TGTGCCAGCAGCGCGGAACAGGGGAACTATGGCTACACCTTC
NA | TRBJ2-7 | TRBD2 | TRBV5-1 | CASSLAGGLSYEQYF | TGCGCCAGCAGCTTGGCCGGGGGGTTATCCTACGAGCAGTACTTC
NA | TRBJ2-4 | NA | TRBV3-1/TRBV3-2 | CASSPQTSLAKNIQYF | TGTGCCAGCAGCCCACAGACATCTCTAGCCAAAAACATTCAGTACTTC
NA | TRBJ2-5 | TRBD2 | TRBV7-2 | CASSLVGTSGVSDF | TGTGCCAGCAGCTTAGTGGGGACTAGCGGGGTTAGCGACTTC
NA | TRBJ2-3 | NA | TRBV7-2 | CASSFGADTQYF | TGTGCCAGCAGCTTTGGAGCAGATACGCAGTATTTT
NA | TRBJ2-3 | TRBD1 | TRBV3-1/TRBV3-2 | CASSHLGQPDTQYF | TGTGCCAGCAGCCACCTGGGACAGCCCGATACGCAGTATTTT
NA | TRBJ1-4 | NA | TRBV19 | CASRDRATNEKLFF | TGTGCCAGTAGGGACAGAGCAACTAATGAAAAACTGTTTTTT
NA | TRBJ2-5 | TRBD2 | TRBV11-2 | CASSLVPLAVYQETQYF | TGTGCCAGCAGTCTAGTCCCACTAGCGGTGTACCAAGAGACCCAGTACTTC
NA | TRBJ1-1 | NA | TRBV9 | CASSVTANTEAFF | TGTGCCAGCAGCGTGACAGCGAACACTGAAGCTTTCTTT
NA | TRBJ2-5 | NA | TRBV27 | CASSFASVRETQYF | TGTGCCAGCAGTTTTGCTAGCGTGAGAGAGACCCAGTACTTC
NA | TRBJ2-7 | NA | TRBV19 | CASRDSGTPTYEQYF | TGTGCCAGTAGAGACTCCGGGACTCCGACCTACGAGCAGTACTTC
once | TRBJ1-4 | TRBD1 | TRBV2 | CASNSRQGPNEKLFF | TGTGCCAGCAATAGCCGACAGGGGCCTAATGAAAAACTGTTTTTT
NA | TRBJ2-1 | TRBD1 | TRBV5-1 | CASSVAGTGYYNEQFF | TGCGCCAGCAGCGTGGCCGGGACAGGGTACTACAATGAGCAGTTCTTC
NA | TRBJ2-7 | TRBD2 | TRBV7-3 | CASSRGASGSNEQYF | TGTGCCAGCAGCCGAGGGGCTAGCGGGAGTAACGAGCAGTACTTC
NA | TRBJ1-2 | NA | TRBV6-5 | CASSYTGYGYTF | TGTGCCAGCAGTTACACAGGCTATGGCTACACCTTC
NA | TRBJ1-1 | NA | TRBV7-3 | CASSLLGRGGPNTEAFF | TGTGCCAGCAGCTTATTAGGCCGAGGAGGGCCGAACACTGAAGCTTTCTTT
few | TRBJ2-7 | TRBD2 | TRBV6-5 | CATHGSSGSAYEQYF | TGTGCCACTCACGGGAGTAGCGGGAGTGCCTACGAGCAGTACTTC
NA | TRBJ2-5 | TRBD1 | TRBV5-4 | CASSSRQGQETQYF | TGTGCCAGCAGCTCTCGACAGGGGCAAGAGACCCAGTACTTC
NA | TRBJ2-7 | NA | TRBV20-1 | CSASPETYEQYF | TGCAGTGCTAGTCCCGAGACCTACGAGCAGTACTTC
NA | TRBJ2-6 | TRBD1 | TRBV24-1 | CATSDSGTGGLTNVLTF | TGTGCCACCAGTGATTCCGGGACAGGGGGCCTTACGAACGTCCTGACTTTC
NA | TRBJ1-4 | NA | TRBV6-6 | CASSLPEGVEKLFF | TGTGCCAGCAGTTTACCCGAGGGGGTTGAAAAACTGTTTTTT
NA | TRBJ2-7 | TRBD1 | TRBV6-5 | CASSSRQGYEQYF | TGTGCCAGCAGTTCCAGACAGGGATACGAGCAGTACTTC
NA | TRBJ2-2 | NA | TRBV19 | CASSSVGGRAARNTGELFF | TGTGCCAGTAGTAGTGTAGGAGGAAGAGCAGCGCGGAACACCGGGGAGCTGTTTTTT
NA | TRBJ1-6 | TRBD1 | TRBV7-2 | CATQGAAYNSPLHF | TGTGCCACACAGGGGGCGGCCTATAATTCACCCCTCCACTTT
few | TRBJ2-4 | TRBD2 | TRBV19 | CASSTPGLAGGMTKNIQYF | TGTGCCAGTAGTACCCCCGGACTAGCGGGGGGGATGACCAAAAACATTCAGTACTTC
NA | TRBJ2-3 | NA | TRBV6-4 | CASSEQRTSTDTQYF | TGTGCCAGCAGTGAGCAGCGCACTAGCACAGATACGCAGTATTTT
NA | TRBJ2-4 | NA | TRBV5-1 | CASSFSPLAKNIQYF | TGCGCCAGCAGCTTTTCTCCCTTGGCCAAAAACATTCAGTACTTC
NA | TRBJ1-2 | TRBD1 | TRBV2 | CASTITGAQYGYTF | TGTGCCAGCACTATTACAGGGGCACAGTATGGCTACACCTTC
NA | TRBJ1-2 | NA | TRBV6-2/TRBV6-3 | CASSLSSGNAYGYTF | TGTGCCAGCAGTTTATCGTCGGGAAATGCCTATGGCTACACCTTC
once | TRBJ1-2 | NA | TRBV4-3 | CASSQEMGGPYGYTF | TGCGCCAGCAGCCAAGAAATGGGGGGGCCCTATGGCTACACCTTC
NA | TRBJ1-5 | TRBD1 | TRBV7-2 | CASSPGQGLKVQPQHF | TGTGCCAGCAGCCCGGGACAGGGGTTGAAGGTTCAGCCCCAGCATTTT
once | TRBJ1-4 | NA | TRBV3-1/TRBV3-2 | CASSHAGGAGEKLFF | TGTGCCAGCAGCCACGCGGGGGGCGCAGGGGAAAAACTGTTTTTT
NA | TRBJ1-4 | TRBD1 | TRBV19 | CASSTGGRGEKLFF | TGTGCCAGTAGTACAGGGGGCCGGGGTGAAAAACTGTTTTTT
NA | TRBJ2-3 | NA | TRBV3-1/TRBV3-2 | CASSQRDFTDTQYF | TGTGCCAGCAGCCAACGGGACTTCACAGATACGCAGTATTTT
few | TRBJ1-4 | NA | TRBV3-1/TRBV3-2 | CASSWTALNEKLFF | TGTGCCAGCTCTTGGACAGCACTTAATGAAAAACTGTTTTTT
NA | TRBJ2-7 | TRBD2 | TRBV2 | CASSGRGGLSYEQYF | TGTGCCAGCAGTGGGCGGGGGGGCCTCTCCTACGAGCAGTACTTC
NA | TRBJ1-2 | NA | TRBV7-8 | CASSTDRVRYGYTF | TGTGCCAGCAGCACGGACAGAGTCCGCTATGGCTACACCTTC
few | TRBJ1-2 | NA | TRBV27 | CASSLSYSNYGYTF | TGTGCCAGCAGTTTAAGCTACTCTAACTATGGCTACACCTTC
NA | TRBJ2-2 | NA | TRBV28 | CASSSRFPTGELFF | TGTGCCAGCAGTTCACGGTTTCCCACCGGGGAGCTGTTTTTT